This T cell receptor (beta chain) was profiled in a study of shared clonotypes between healthy human individuals. This CDR3 spans 16 amino acids. With V trimmed by 3 bases and J by 1 base, 5 bases remained unmatched. CDR1 SGHKS and CDR2 YYEKEE come from the germline V gene (reference sequence). Generated by immunoSEQ multiplex PCR, the TCRdb table keeps only in-frame clones and is missing some. The sample includes roughly 410,000 clones, about 96% of them seen just once. The donor population consisted of healthy HIV-negative adults with no recent acute infections or vaccinations. The chain recombines TRBV5-5 with TRBJ2-2; 8 bases fit TRBD1. The sample consisted of memory CD8+ T cells sorted from blood. This sample's subset: CD45RO+ cells pooled with CCR7-negative TemRA cells. The origin of this receptor is a man under 40 in good health. CDR3 in amino acids: CASSSRGPQNTGELFF. DNA of the CDR3: TGTGCCAGCAGCTCCAGGGGGCCGCAGAACACCGGGGAGCTGTTTTTT.